Below are 12 T cell receptor beta chains sequenced from a single sample in a study of PD-L1 blockade in urothelial cancer (dated by TCRdb to 2017 to 2019). What the time point label conveys for this sample: peripheral blood 6 weeks after treatment start. Library preparation was by the immunoSEQ multiplex PCR assay. TCRdb limited this immuneACCESS table to in-frame rearrangements with V and J called. A share of clones is missing; checked studies link under half to unresolved V genes, and the rest is unexplained. For this sample there are about 40,000 clones; more than 75% appear just once. The top ten constitute about 11% of the sample. The sample here was PBMCs, taken around atezolizumab (anti-PD-L1) treatment. All receptors derive from a man between 40 and 49 years old with urothelial cancer.

V usage is TRBV12-5 and J usage is TRBJ2-5, with 7 bases matching TRBD1. CDR1 LGHNT and CDR2 FRNRAP come from the germline V gene. The CDR3 contains 13 residues. V was pared by 7 bases and J by 7 bases, with 9 bases of the junction left unmatched. This CDR3 reads CASAVGPGGTQYF. The CDR3 nucleotides are TGTGCTAGTGCAGTCGGGCCAGGGGGGACCCAGTACTTC.

The rearrangement uses TRBV5-1 and TRBJ2-1; D remains unclear. The CDR3 extends over 12 amino acids. V was shortened by 3 bases and J by 9 bases, with 10 bases between the two germline ends. Germline loops: CDR1 SGHRS, CDR2 YFSETQ. The CDR3 nucleotides read TGCGCCAGCAGCTCTAATTCTGCTGAGCAGTTCTTC. Amino acids: CASSSNSAEQFF. The whole variable domain, filled in from reference TRBV5-1 and TRBJ2-1, reads KAGVTQTPRYLIKTRGQQVTLSCSPISGHRSVSWYQQTPGQGLQFLFEYFSETQRNKGNFPGRFSGRQFSNSRSEMNVSTLELGDSALYLCASSSNSAEQFFGPGTRLTVL.

The V gene is TRBV18, the J gene TRBJ1-1; 7 bases line up with TRBD1. This CDR3 contains 14 residues. Germline CDR1 and CDR2: KGHSH and LQKENI. The J segment lost 1 base and the V segment lost 3 bases, leaving 2 bases of the junction unmatched. The CDR3 here is CASSPQGGNTEAFF. The CDR3 bases are TGTGCCAGCTCACCTCAGGGGGGGAACACTGAAGCTTTCTTT. The variable domain in full, completed from reference TRBV18 and TRBJ1-1, reads NAGVMQNPRHLVRRRGQEARLRCSPMKGHSHVYWYRQLPEEGLKFMVYLQKENIIDESGMPKERFSAEFPKEGPSILRIQQVVRGDSAAYFCASSPQGGNTEAFFGQGTRLTVV.

The chain has TRBV29-1 and TRBJ1-2; D not certain. CDR1 is SQVTM and CDR2 is ANQGSEA in the germline V gene. The V end lost 4 bases, the J end lost 8 bases, and 20 bases lay between the germline ends. There are 14 residues in the CDR3. The CDR3 nucleotides are TGCAGCGTTGGGCTTACGAGGGCCTCGACGGGCTACACCTTC. Translating it yields CSVGLTRASTGYTF.

The CDR3 here is CASSPGLATELAKNIQYF. The CDR3 coding sequence is TGTGCCAGCAGCCCGGGACTAGCGACCGAATTAGCCAAAAACATTCAGTACTTC. V usage is TRBV7-3 and J usage is TRBJ2-4, with 10 bases lining up with TRBD2. Germline assignment: CDR1 SGHTA and CDR2 FQGTGA. The CDR3 loop spans 18 amino acids. After removal of 5 bases from V and 0 bases from J, the junction contained 10 bases not matched to a gene.

The gene calls are TRBV11-2 and TRBJ1-2; TRBD1 aligns across 10 bases. J was trimmed by 13 bases and V by 4 bases; bases with no gene match: 9. The CDR3 extends over 13 amino acids. The germline V gene encodes CDR1 SGHAT and CDR2 FQNNGV. CDR3 in DNA: TGTGCCAGCAGCTCAGGGACAGGGGTAGTAAGCACCTTC. This encodes CASSSGTGVVSTF.

DNA of the CDR3: TGTGCCACCAGTGGACAGTCCCGGGAGACCCAGTACTTC. Its protein product is CATSGQSRETQYF. This chain links TRBV19 with TRBJ2-5; possible D gene TRBD1, 6 bases. This CDR3 is 13 amino acids long. Trimming removed 10 bases at V and 5 bases at J, with 17 bases between. CDR1 LNHDA and CDR2 SQIVND come from the germline V gene (reference sequence).

V is TRBV25-1 and J is TRBJ1-4; possible D gene TRBD1, 6 bases. This CDR3 has 16 amino acids. V dropped 8 bases and J dropped 0 bases, with 16 bases sitting between them. The V gene's germline CDR1 is MGHDK and CDR2 SYGVNS. The CDR3 sequence is CASARGGGTTNEKLFF. CDR3 in DNA: TGTGCCAGCGCCCGAGGGGGTGGCACAACTAATGAAAAACTGTTTTTT.

The V call is TRBV6-5, the J call TRBJ2-4; 8 bases agree with TRBD2. Germline CDR1 is MNHEY and CDR2 is SVGAGI. The length of the CDR3 is 14 residues. The ends lost 4 bases at V and 7 bases at J; junction bases unmatched: 6. CDR3 residues: CASSSGGRGNIQYF. The CDR3 nucleotides are TGTGCCAGCAGTTCGGGGGGGAGAGGGAACATTCAGTACTTC.

The chain uses TRBV14 and TRBJ1-2; 9 bases agree with TRBD1. V shed 2 bases, J shed 7 bases, and the junction held 5 bases outside the gene matches. Looked up from germline, CDR1 is SGHDN and CDR2 is FVKESK. This CDR3 spans 14 amino acids. In DNA, the CDR3 is TGTGCCAGCAGCCAATCCGGGACAGGGTTTGGCTACACCTTC. Its translation is CASSQSGTGFGYTF.

The V and J genes are TRBV11-3 and TRBJ1-5; the D is unclear. CDR3 length: 17 residues. Germline loops: CDR1 SGHNT, CDR2 YENEEA. V gave up 1 base and J gave up 6 bases, with 19 bases separating them. The CDR3 region has the DNA TGTGCCAGCAGCTTAGTCAGTCGGCCCAGGCCCGGTCAGCCCCAGCATTTT. Translation: CASSLVSRPRPGQPQHF.

The rearrangement links TRBV9 to TRBJ2-7, with no clear D. V gave up 0 bases and J gave up 0 bases, with 13 bases separating them. The CDR3 spans 16 residues. Germline values: CDR1 SGDLS, CDR2 YYNGEE. In DNA form, the CDR3 reads TGTGCCAGCAGCGTAGACGGAGCATGGAACTCCTACGAGCAGTACTTC. It is translated as CASSVDGAWNSYEQYF.